The T cell receptor (beta chain) described here comes from a study of shared T cell receptors in the human thymus. The CDR3 is 15 amino acids. CDR1 is MNHNY, CDR2 SVGAGI, per germline (reference sequence). V was clipped by 7 bases and J by 6 bases; unmatched bases: 6. Clones were sequenced by immunoSEQ multiplex PCR, and TCRdb holds only the in-frame ones, with some missing. The sample lists approximately 400,000 clones; around 95% were seen once. The sample comprised thymocytes. The receptor comes from a human donor. The V and J genes are TRBV6-6 and TRBJ2-2; 12 bases align to TRBD1. The CDR3 bases are TGTGCCAGCAATCCAGGGACAGGGGGCCCCGGGGAGCTGTTTTTT. This sequence encodes CASNPGTGGPGELFF.